The present entry profiles one T cell receptor beta chain with its context. Its antigen remains unknown. The data are from a study of OX40 agonist ivuxolimab in advanced cancers. Whole-study findings and limits: Mean expanded clone counts were higher in CD8+ than CD4+ T cells.

TCRdb's table, derived via immunoSEQ multiplex PCR, lists solely in-frame clones and lacks some. The profile shows about 34,000 clones, over 90% of them singletons. This CDR3 region has 12 residues. The germline V gene has CDR1 MDHEN and CDR2 SYDVKM. V was pared by 3 bases and J by 5 bases, with 7 bases between. This receptor was obtained from an adult with an advanced solid tumor such as melanoma, head and neck, liver or kidney cancer. The chain joins TRBV28 to TRBJ2-5; the D call may be TRBD1 or TRBD2 (5 bases each). The sample consisted of CD4+ or CD8+ T cells sorted from blood, taken in a trial of the OX40 agonist ivuxolimab. CDR3 in DNA: TGTGCCAGCAGTTTCGAGGGGGAGACCCAGTACTTC. This encodes CASSFEGETQYF.